This TCR beta chain is from a study of early stage breast cancer tumors. Study at large: Around 10-fold was the mean read coverage per sample. Study-wide results and limits: Compared with adjacent normal breast, tumors showed about 2.4-fold denser, more clonal T cells.

The germline V and J ends were trimmed by 7 bases and 1 base, with 4 bases remaining between them. This CDR3 has 11 residues. CDR1 is MDHEN and CDR2 is SYDVKM in the germline V gene. Produced via immunoSEQ multiplex PCR; TCRdb's table is partial and in-frame only. This sample yields more than 65,000 clones, of which roughly 80% are seen a single time; approximately 4.5% belongs to the top ten. This clone was recorded once. Its antigen is unknown. The sequenced sample was blood. The chain uses TRBV28 and TRBJ1-1; D gene uncertain. This clonotype was sampled from a person in their 40s with breast cancer. For the CDR3, the DNA is TGTGCCAGCACCCAGAACACTGAAGCTTTCTTT. Amino acids: CASTQNTEAFF.